This TCR beta chain derives from a study of blood T cells in healthy people across ages. Combining a sample-barcoded 5' primer with a J-beta primer mix, a second PCR ran for roughly 7 to 11 cycles. Each cDNA molecule carried a tag from a template-switch adaptor that contained 12 random nucleotides. TCRdb reprocessed the 5' RACE reads via MiXCR and lists one record per CDR3 protein. The sample holds 1.5 million to 2 million distinct CDR3 sequences, about 50% seen once. This CDR3 contains 14 residues. From germline, CDR1 is MNHEY and CDR2 SVGAGI. V lost 8 bases and J lost 2; bases outside the gene matches: 6. This clonotype has more than one count but fewer than ten.

The chain has TRBV6-5 and TRBJ2-7; 10 positions match TRBD1. The clonotype originates from a middle-aged woman in good health. Sequenced: blood. DNA for the CDR3: TGTGCCAGCGCGGGACAGGGGCTTCCCTACGAGCAGTACTTC. This translates into CASAGQGLPYEQYF.